A selection of T cell receptor beta chains follows, all from one sample in a study of T-cell reconstitution after alpha-beta-depleted transplantation in children. From the PCR reads, TCRdb called clonotypes with MiXCR, one entry per CDR3 protein. The sample holds hundreds of thousands of distinct CDR3 sequences; around 10% are singletons and the top ten take 7% to 9.5%. This specimen consisted of PBMCs, obtained before TCRalphabeta/CD19-depleted stem cell transplant. All receptors come from a boy in the first two years of life with acute myeloid leukemia, due to receive a stem cell transplant. CDR3s include the opening cysteine and the closing phenylalanine or tryptophan.

j_gene	v_gene	CDR3aa
TRBJ1-2	TRBV7-2	CASSLRLRLRDHGYTF
TRBJ2-2	TRBV9	CASSPGLAANTGELFF
TRBJ2-2	TRBV6-5	CASSYSLWFSNTGELFF
TRBJ2-1	TRBV19	CASSPQVYNEQFF
TRBJ2-7	TRBV11-2	CASSLDTRLYEQYF
TRBJ2-3	TRBV6-1	CASRMKGTPSSTDTQYF
TRBJ1-1	TRBV25-1	CASSESAGWYTEAFF
TRBJ1-1	TRBV20-1	CSARPGGTEAFF
TRBJ2-3	TRBV5-5	CASSLLTAYTDTQYF
TRBJ2-7	TRBV2	CASSEPRRYEQYF